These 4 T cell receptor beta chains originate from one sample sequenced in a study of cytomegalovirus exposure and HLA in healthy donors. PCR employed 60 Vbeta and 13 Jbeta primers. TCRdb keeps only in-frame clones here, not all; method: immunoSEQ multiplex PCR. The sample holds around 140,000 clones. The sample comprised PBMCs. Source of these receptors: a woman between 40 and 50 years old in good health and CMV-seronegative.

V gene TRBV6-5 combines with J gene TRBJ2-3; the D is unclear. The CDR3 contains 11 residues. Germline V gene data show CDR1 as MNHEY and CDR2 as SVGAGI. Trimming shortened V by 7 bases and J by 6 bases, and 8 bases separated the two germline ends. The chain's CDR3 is CASTRWDTQYF. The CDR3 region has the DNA TGTGCCAGCACCCGGTGGGATACGCAGTATTTT.

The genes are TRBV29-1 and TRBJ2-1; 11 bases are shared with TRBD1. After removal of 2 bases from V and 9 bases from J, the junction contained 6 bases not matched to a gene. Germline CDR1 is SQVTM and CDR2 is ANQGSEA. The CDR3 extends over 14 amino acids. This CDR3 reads CSVERDRGASEQFF. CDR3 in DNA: TGCAGCGTTGAAAGGGACAGGGGGGCAAGTGAGCAGTTCTTC.

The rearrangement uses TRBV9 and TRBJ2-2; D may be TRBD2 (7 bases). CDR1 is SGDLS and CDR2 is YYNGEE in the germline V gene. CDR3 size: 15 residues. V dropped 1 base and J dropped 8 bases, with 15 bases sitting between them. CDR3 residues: CASSVLGGQGGELFF. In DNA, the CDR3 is TGTGCCAGCAGCGTACTCGGGGGGCAAGGTGGGGAGCTGTTTTTT. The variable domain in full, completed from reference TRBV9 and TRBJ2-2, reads DSGVTQTPKHLITATGQRVTLRCSPRSGDLSVYWYQQSLDQGLQFLIQYYNGEERAKGNILERFSAQQFPDLHSELNLSSLELGDSALYFCASSVLGGQGGELFFGEGSRLTVL.

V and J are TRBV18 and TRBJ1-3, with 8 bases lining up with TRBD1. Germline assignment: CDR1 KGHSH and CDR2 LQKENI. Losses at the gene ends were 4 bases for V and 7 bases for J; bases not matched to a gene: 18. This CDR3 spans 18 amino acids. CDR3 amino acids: CASSQTDAQGARRNTIYF. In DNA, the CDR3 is TGTGCCAGCTCACAAACAGACGCGCAGGGGGCGAGGAGGAACACCATATATTTT.